This T cell receptor (beta chain) was identified during a study of blood T cell repertoires in COVID-19 (dated by TCRdb to 2020 to 2022). Study-level background: The collaborator samples originated in the United States, Italy and Spain and spanned the acute and convalescent phases of COVID-19. The material from the prospective study consisted of cDNA or gDNA derived from T cells, B-cell-depleted T cells, or PBMCs. The dataset comprised deeply sampled blood TCRbeta repertoires from subjects exposed to, actively infected with, or recovered from COVID-19. The repertoires were released in a freely available public database intended as a resource for research on the immune response to SARS-CoV-2. Samples came from the ongoing ImmuneRACE study (first 160 participants) plus 1,254 subjects from 6 global collaborators. The sample metadata nearly always contained a de-identified subject ID, COVID-19 status, age in years and sex. HLA class I and class II types, where available, came from metadata supplied by the sample provider rather than from assay-based typing.

Turning to this clone: The antigen this receptor binds is unknown. The sample holds no much larger clone one base away, and base qualities are not on file.

TCRbeta CDR3 regions were amplified from genomic DNA using the immunoSEQ Assay, a bias-controlled multiplex PCR. On the authors' methods: Nucleated cell counts per sample were estimated from amplification of reference gene primers within the assay. To quantify the absolute abundance of each unique TCRbeta CDR3 rearrangement, sequence reads were collapsed and filtered. Productive Simpson clonality was computed per sample as the square root of Simpson's diversity index over productive rearrangements. The table was pulled from immuneACCESS by TCRdb, which kept in-frame rearrangements only. Such tables lose some clones; where checked, under half of the loss comes from unresolved V genes, and the rest has no known cause. V, J and clone size derive from that table, while D and trimming were established from the DNA sequence. Here the sample has about 200,000 clones; 80% to 90% occur a single time. The ten largest clones add up to 13% of the sample.

What the authors observed across the whole study: How much clinical and demographic metadata was included differed by source and by participant, and the metadata was provided uncurated.

Collaborating institutions collected whole blood in K2EDTA tubes following their own protocols. For TCRbeta analysis, collaborator samples were shipped as frozen whole blood, as isolated PBMCs, or as DNA extracted from either sample type. The germline V gene gives CDR1 as SGHTA and CDR2 as FQGNSA. Counted from cysteine to phenylalanine, this CDR3 has 19 amino acids. Only CDR3 DNA remains: 57 bases, in frame from the first base. V and J are trimmed by 5 bases and 3 bases, and the gene matches miss 14 bases of the junction. The sequence is built from TRBV7-2 and TRBJ2-7; 15 junctional bases match TRBD2. This TCR was sampled from a human donor in a cohort sampled during active COVID-19. The specimen sequenced was peripheral blood. At the DNA level, the sequence is TGTGCCAGCAGCCCCCAATCCGGGACTAGCGGGAGGCGATTCTACGAGCAGTACTTC. This translates into CASSPQSGTSGRRFYEQYF.